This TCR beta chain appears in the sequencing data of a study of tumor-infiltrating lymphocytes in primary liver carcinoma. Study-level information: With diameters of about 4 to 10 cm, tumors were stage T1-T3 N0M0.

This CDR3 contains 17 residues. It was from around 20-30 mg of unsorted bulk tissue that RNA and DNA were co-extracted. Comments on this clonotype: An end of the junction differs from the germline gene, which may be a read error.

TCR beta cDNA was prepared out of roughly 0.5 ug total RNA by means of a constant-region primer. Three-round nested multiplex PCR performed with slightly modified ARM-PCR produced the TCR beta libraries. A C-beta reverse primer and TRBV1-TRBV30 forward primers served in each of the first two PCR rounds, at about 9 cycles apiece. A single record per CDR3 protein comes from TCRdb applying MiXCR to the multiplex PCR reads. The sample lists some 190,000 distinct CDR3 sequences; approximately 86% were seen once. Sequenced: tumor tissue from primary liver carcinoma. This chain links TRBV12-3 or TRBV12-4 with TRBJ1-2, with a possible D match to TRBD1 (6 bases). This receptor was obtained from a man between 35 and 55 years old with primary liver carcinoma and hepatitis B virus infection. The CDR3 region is CASILASTGAENYGYTF. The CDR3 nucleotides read TGTGCCAGCATTTTAGCTTCGACGGGGGCCGAGAACTATGGCTACACCTTC.